These T cell receptor beta chains were read from a single sample in a study of cytomegalovirus exposure and HLA in healthy donors. Assay: immunoSEQ multiplex PCR; the TCRdb copy retains only in-frame clones and omits some. Among approximately 81,000 clones listed, 70% to 85% were seen once. Source material: PBMCs. The source of these receptors is a man aged 40-50 years in good health and CMV-seropositive. The CDR3 runs from the conserved cysteine through the conserved F or W. D genes are given only for firm matches. Rows may omit the clone size; those that give it use once, few, many or a size class.

>TRBJ2-1|NA|TRBV4-3|once
CASSQNSRGAYNEQFF
TGCGCCAGCAGCCAAAATTCTCGCGGGGCTTACAATGAGCAGTTCTTC
>TRBJ2-7|TRBD1|TRBV5-6|NA
CASSRDRGEQYF
TGTGCCAGCAGCCGGGACAGGGGGGAGCAGTACTTC
>TRBJ2-3|TRBD2|TRBV19|NA
CASSIVLAGGSTDTQYF
TGTGCCAGTAGTATAGTACTAGCGGGGGGGTCCACAGATACGCAGTATTTT
>TRBJ2-7|TRBD1|TRBV4-1|NA
CASSQHDRGGEQYF
TGCGCCAGCAGCCAACATGACAGGGGAGGCGAGCAGTACTTC
>TRBJ1-1|TRBD1|TRBV19|NA
CASSHGTGGGHTEAFF
TGTGCCAGTAGTCACGGTACAGGGGGTGGACACACTGAAGCTTTCTTT
>TRBJ1-3|NA|TRBV6-5|NA
CASMRDVGNTIYF
TGTGCCAGCATGAGAGATGTTGGAAACACCATATATTTT
>TRBJ1-6|TRBD1|TRBV5-1|NA
CASSPGTGSVSPLHF
TGCGCCAGCAGCCCCGGGACAGGGTCGGTTTCACCCCTCCACTTT
>TRBJ2-5|NA|TRBV19|NA
CASRGAPSETQYF
TGTGCCAGTAGAGGGGCCCCGTCGGAGACCCAGTACTTC
>TRBJ2-6|TRBD2|TRBV28|NA
CASVSGGIPGANVLTF
TGTGCCAGCGTCTCGGGGGGGATTCCTGGGGCCAACGTCCTGACTTTC
>TRBJ2-5|TRBD2|TRBV7-2|NA
CASSRWGGEETQYF
TGTGCCAGCAGCCGCTGGGGGGGGGAGGAGACCCAGTACTTC
>TRBJ1-5|NA|TRBV19|once
CASSNLGQLSNQPQHF
TGTGCCAGTAGCAACCTAGGACAGCTAAGCAATCAGCCCCAGCATTTT
>TRBJ1-2|TRBD1|TRBV6-1|NA
CASSEGAGLGQARGTF
TGTGCCAGCAGTGAAGGCGCTGGATTAGGACAGGCACGAGGGACCTTC
>TRBJ2-7|TRBD1|TRBV19|NA
CASSIPGQSYEQYF
TGTGCCAGTAGTATCCCGGGACAGAGTTACGAGCAGTACTTC
>TRBJ2-7|TRBD2|TRBV29-1|NA
CSVVPAGNCEQYF
TGCAGCGTTGTTCCAGCGGGGAACTGCGAGCAGTACTTC
>TRBJ1-2|NA|TRBV7-9|NA
CASGGTSERYTF
TGTGCCAGCGGGGGGACTTCGGAGCGCTACACCTTC
>TRBJ1-1|NA|TRBV7-9|few
CASSLLGGSTEAFF
TGTGCCAGCAGCTTATTAGGAGGATCCACTGAAGCTTTCTTT
>TRBJ2-2|NA|TRBV7-2|NA
CASSFLPSGLANTGELFF
TGTGCCAGCAGCTTCCTTCCCAGCGGTCTCGCGAACACCGGGGAGCTGTTTTTT
>TRBJ2-1|TRBD2|TRBV5-4|NA
CASTSIGSGPEQFF
TGTGCCAGCACCTCTATCGGTAGCGGGCCAGAGCAGTTCTTC
>TRBJ1-5|NA|TRBV30|NA
CAWGVGGNQPQHF
TGTGCCTGGGGAGTAGGGGGAAATCAGCCCCAGCATTTT
>TRBJ1-2|NA|TRBV6-1|NA
CASSAREDYGYTF
TGTGCCAGCAGTGCCAGGGAAGACTATGGCTACACCTTC
>TRBJ2-3|NA|TRBV7-2|NA
CASSLGFGSVDTQYF
TGTGCCAGCAGCTTAGGGTTCGGGAGTGTGGATACGCAGTATTTT